This TCR beta chain came from a study of blood T cell repertoires in COVID-19. Study summary: Specimens from acute and convalescent COVID-19 originated in the United States, Italy and Spain. From T cells, B-cell-depleted T cells, or PBMCs came the material, which was cDNA or gDNA.

V gave up 6 bases and J gave up 4 bases; unmatched junction bases: 8. The germline gives CDR1 LGHDT, CDR2 YNNKEL (reference sequence). The CDR3 runs 15 residues. In the original processing: Nucleated cell counts were estimated from reference gene primer amplification. Method: immunoSEQ multiplex PCR; TCRdb's copy keeps in-frame clones and lacks some. That table is the source of V, J and clone size, and D and trimming were worked out from the DNA. The table lists approximately 140,000 clones, 70% to 80% of them singletons. Specimen: peripheral blood. The chain uses TRBV3-1 (or the pseudogene TRBV3-2) and TRBJ1-3, with TRBD1 matching 8 bases. This TCR was recovered from a man in his fifties or sixties with acute or convalescent COVID-19. Here the CDR3 reads CASSMIGQGGNTIYF. The CDR3 coding sequence is TGTGCCAGCAGTATGATCGGACAGGGAGGAAACACCATATATTTT.